Each of the 32 T cell receptor beta chains below was sequenced from the same sample in a study of CD8 T cells in ankylosing spondylitis. One entry per CDR3 protein results from TCRdb running MiXCR on the 5' RACE reads. Among more than 150,000 distinct CDR3 sequences listed, approximately 18% were seen once. Material for sequencing was blood, either unsorted or a sorted T cell fraction (not recorded which). The source is a male donor under 35 with ankylosing spondylitis or in good health (not recorded which).

The chain joins TRBV20-1 to TRBJ1-5, with 10 nucleotides matching TRBD1. This CDR3 is built from 14 residues. With 5 bases clipped from V and 4 bases from J, the junction kept 5 bases outside the gene matches. CDR1 DFQATT and CDR2 SNEGSKA come from the germline V gene (reference sequence). The CDR3 region has the DNA TGCAGTGCTCCGGACAGGGGGTATAATCAGCCCCAGCATTTT. It specifies CSAPDRGYNQPQHF.

This clonotype came up many times. This chain connects TRBV12-3 or TRBV12-4 to TRBJ2-1; 10 bases are shared with TRBD2. This CDR3 spans 12 amino acids. V was clipped by 6 bases and J by 12 bases; unmatched bases: 5. The CDR3 is CASSSSGRGQFF. As DNA, the CDR3 is TGTGCCAGCAGCTCTAGCGGGAGAGGGCAGTTCTTC.

This clonotype was counted many times. CDR3 sequence: CASSRAAGSPETQYF. The CDR3 region has the DNA TGCGCCAGCAGCCGTGCAGCCGGGTCCCCAGAGACCCAGTACTTC. The gene calls are TRBV5-1 and TRBJ2-5, with D unclear. CDR3 length: 15 amino acids. V was shortened by 4 bases and J by 4 bases, with 17 bases between the two germline ends. The germline V gene encodes CDR1 SGHRS and CDR2 YFSETQ.

This clonotype was seen many times. The CDR3 loop is CASSPQQGWGYNEQFF. The CDR3 DNA sequence: TGTGCCAGCTCACCGCAACAGGGTTGGGGCTACAATGAGCAGTTCTTC. This sequence joins TRBV18 and TRBJ2-1; perhaps TRBD1 as D (6 bases). The V end was cut by 3 bases, the J end by 3 bases, with 15 bases between. The CDR3 has 16 residues. Germline CDR1 KGHSH, CDR2 LQKENI. Looking up the rest from reference TRBV18 and TRBJ2-1 gives the full variable domain: NAGVMQNPRHLVRRRGQEARLRCSPMKGHSHVYWYRQLPEEGLKFMVYLQKENIIDESGMPKERFSAEFPKEGPSILRIQQVVRGDSAAYFCASSPQQGWGYNEQFFGPGTRLTVL.

The chain carries TRBV6-5 and TRBJ2-1; 10 bases line up with TRBD2. Germline CDR1 MNHEY, CDR2 SVGAGI. The CDR3 has 14 residues. V gave up 6 bases and J gave up 9 bases; unmatched junction bases: 8. CDR3 bases: TGTGCCAGCAGAGCGAGCGGGAGGGCCGGTGAGCAGTTCTTC. This translates into CASRASGRAGEQFF.

This clonotype was seen repeatedly, ten times or more. The gene calls are TRBV7-2 and TRBJ2-7; the match to TRBD1 covers 9 bases. CDR1 is SGHTA and CDR2 is FQGNSA in the germline V gene. This CDR3 has 18 residues. The trim removed 1 base at V and 2 bases at J, leaving 12 bases unmatched. CDR3 sequence (DNA): TGTGCCAGCAGCTTAGTATGGCGACCGGGACAGGGTACCTACGAGCAGTACTTC. Protein product: CASSLVWRPGQGTYEQYF.

This clonotype has at least ten counts. The rearrangement uses TRBV7-9 and TRBJ2-1; 8 nucleotides line up with TRBD2. The germline V gene has CDR1 SEHNR and CDR2 FQNEAQ (reference sequence). J lost 5 bases, V lost 5 bases, and 8 bases had no gene match. The CDR3 is made up of 15 amino acids. The CDR3 is CASSPTSGPDNEQFF. The CDR3 coding sequence is TGTGCCAGCAGCCCCACTAGCGGCCCTGACAATGAGCAGTTCTTC.

The chain couples TRBV7-2 to TRBJ2-3; no definite D call. The CDR3 covers 13 residues. Between the trimmed V and J ends, which lost 4 bases and 6 bases, there was a span of 11 bases. The germline V gene encodes CDR1 SGHTA and CDR2 FQGNSA. CDR3 sequence (DNA): TGTGCCAGCAGCTCCTATAGCTATGATACGCAGTATTTT. Translation: CASSSYSYDTQYF.

The table lists this clonotype with many counts. The chain recombines TRBV12-3 or TRBV12-4 with TRBJ1-1; D is undetermined. The CDR3 length is 12 residues. V was pared by 3 bases and J by 1 base, with 3 bases between. The CDR3: CASSFANTEAFF. Here the CDR3 DNA reads TGTGCCAGCAGTTTTGCGAACACTGAAGCTTTCTTT.

Comment on this clonotype: A much larger clone sits a single nucleotide away, making a read error possible. The chain carries TRBV12-3 or TRBV12-4 and TRBJ2-2; 11 bases agree with TRBD2. The CDR3 loop spans 16 amino acids. This chain's CDR3 is CASSTGTSGNTEELFF. The CDR3 DNA reads TGTGCCAGCAGTACCGGGACTAGCGGTAACACCGAGGAGCTGTTTTTT.

The V call is TRBV20-1, the J call TRBJ2-1; no firm D call. The germline V and J ends were trimmed by 2 bases and 3 bases, with 8 bases remaining between them. This CDR3 has 13 residues. The germline V gene encodes CDR1 DFQATT and CDR2 SNEGSKA (reference sequence). In nucleotides, the CDR3 is TGCAGTGCTAGACGGGCGAGCTACAATGAGCAGTTCTTC. Amino acids: CSARRASYNEQFF.

This clonotype was seen a single time. This chain joins TRBV12-3 or TRBV12-4 and TRBJ2-7, with 12 bases matching TRBD2. V lost 6 bases, J lost 5 bases, and 8 bases stayed unmatched. The CDR3 length is 15 residues. CDR3 DNA sequence: TGTGCCAGCAGCCAACTAGCGGGAGGTCTTAACGAGCAGTACTTC. Translating gives CASSQLAGGLNEQYF.

This clonotype was seen at least ten times. V is TRBV5-1 and J is TRBJ2-1; 12 nucleotides align to TRBD2. V gave up 0 bases and J gave up 7 bases; unmatched junction bases: 5. The CDR3 length is 16 residues. CDR1 is SGHRS and CDR2 is YFSETQ in the germline V gene. The CDR3 here is CASSLERTSGTNEQFF. In nucleotides, the CDR3 is TGCGCCAGCAGCTTGGAGCGGACTAGCGGGACTAATGAGCAGTTCTTC.

The rearrangement uses TRBV7-2 and TRBJ2-1, with 8 bases identical to TRBD2. Germline CDR1 reads SGHTA; CDR2 reads FQGNSA. The CDR3 runs to 15 residues. V lost 0 bases to trimming and J lost 4 bases; unmatched junction nucleotides: 2. The CDR3 loop reads CASSLASGTYNEQFF. The CDR3 coding sequence is TGTGCCAGCAGCTTAGCTAGCGGGACTTACAATGAGCAGTTCTTC.

This clonotype was detected many times. The final CDR3 position lacks the conserved phenylalanine or tryptophan, pointing to a likely read error. The rearrangement uses TRBV2 and TRBJ2-2; 12 positions match TRBD1. This CDR3 region has 16 residues. Per germline, CDR1 SNHLY and CDR2 FYNNEI. Trimming cost V 10 bases and J 4 bases; bases outside gene matches: 10. The CDR3, as DNA: TGTGCCACCAAAGCCGGGACAGGGGGCCCCACCGGGGAGCTGTTTCTT. Translation: CATKAGTGGPTGELFL.

This clonotype was seen many times. The chain combines TRBV6-1 with TRBJ1-2; D is perhaps TRBD1 (6 bases). CDR3 length: 14 amino acids. Trimming cost V 2 bases and J 7 bases, with 14 bases left between them. CDR1 is MNHNS and CDR2 is SASEGT in the germline V gene. The CDR3 sequence is CASSEKQGVTGYTF. CDR3 coding DNA: TGTGCCAGCAGTGAAAAACAGGGAGTAACTGGCTACACCTTC.

This clonotype has ten or more counts. This sequence joins TRBV12-3 or TRBV12-4 and TRBJ2-5, with 7 bases aligning to TRBD1. The ends lost 8 bases at V and 2 bases at J; junction bases unmatched: 8. The CDR3 contains 14 residues. The CDR3 region has the DNA TGTGCCAGCGGGCGACAGGGCCTACAAGAGACCCAGTACTTC. This sequence encodes CASGRQGLQETQYF.

This clonotype was counted many times. This chain links TRBV5-6 with TRBJ1-1, with unresolved D. Trimming cost V 0 bases and J 4 bases, with 7 bases left between them. This CDR3 spans 13 amino acids. Germline assignment: CDR1 SGHDT and CDR2 YYEEEE. DNA for the CDR3: TGTGCCAGCAGCTTGGGGTCAGTCACTGAAGCTTTCTTT. This gives the protein CASSLGSVTEAFF. Drawing the rest from reference TRBV5-6 and TRBJ1-1, the complete variable domain is DAGVTQSPTHLIKTRGQQVTLRCSPKSGHDTVSWYQQALGQGPQFIFQYYEEEERQRGNFPDRFSGHQFPNYSSELNVNALLLGDSALYLCASSLGSVTEAFFGQGTRLTVV.

This clonotype was seen repeatedly, ten times or more. The chain combines TRBV5-1 with TRBJ1-1, with D perhaps TRBD1 (5 bases). Germline V gene sequence: CDR1 SGHRS, CDR2 YFSETQ. V lost 0 bases, J lost 5 bases, and 5 bases lay in between. CDR3 length: 12 amino acids. DNA for the CDR3: TGCGCCAGCAGCTTGGAGGGGACTGAAGCTTTCTTT. Its protein is CASSLEGTEAFF.

This clonotype was seen ten or more times. The rearrangement joins TRBV29-1 to TRBJ2-5; 9 bases are shared with TRBD1. The V gene end was trimmed by 6 bases and the J gene end by 4 bases; junction bases not matched to a gene: 6. The germline gives CDR1 SQVTM, CDR2 ANQGSEA. The CDR3 length is 13 residues. CDR3 sequence: CSVAGTGSETQYF. In DNA, the CDR3 is TGCAGCGTGGCCGGGACAGGGTCAGAGACCCAGTACTTC. The full variable domain, rest sourced from reference TRBV29-1 and TRBJ2-5, is SAVISQKPSRDICQRGTSLTIQCQVDSQVTMMFWYRQQPGQSLTLIATANQGSEATYESGFVIDKFPISRPNLTFSTLTVSNMSPEDSSIYLCSVAGTGSETQYFGPGTRLLVL.

This clonotype was seen a few times. J is TRBJ2-1 and V is TRBV9; D ambiguous. The CDR3 consists of 14 residues. CDR1 and CDR2 from the germline V gene are SGDLS and YYNGEE. Trimming left V 0 bases short and J 8 bases short, with 12 bases between. DNA for the CDR3: TGTGCCAGCAGCGTAGCTTTCCGCGGCCATGAGCAGTTCTTC. Encoded protein: CASSVAFRGHEQFF.

Many counts were recorded for this clonotype. The rearrangement links TRBV11-2 to TRBJ2-1; D is uncertain. CDR3 size: 15 residues. Trimming shortened V by 3 bases and J by 7 bases, and 16 bases separated the two germline ends. CDR1 and CDR2 from the germline V gene are SGHAT and FQNNGV. CDR3: CASSLMAQPRNEQFF. As DNA, the CDR3 is TGTGCCAGCAGCTTGATGGCCCAGCCTAGGAATGAGCAGTTCTTC.

The rearrangement links TRBV27 to TRBJ2-5; D gene ambiguous. This CDR3 is built from 13 residues. V gave up 5 bases and J gave up 3 bases, with 10 bases separating them. The V gene's germline CDR1 is MNHEY and CDR2 SMNVEV (reference sequence). CDR3 residues: CASSPLMEETQYF. The DNA of the CDR3 is TGTGCCAGCAGTCCGCTTATGGAAGAGACCCAGTACTTC.

The sample holds many counts of this clonotype. The chain uses TRBV7-2 and TRBJ2-7, with 7 bases fitting TRBD2. The CDR3 sequence is 14 residues long. The J segment lost 7 bases and the V segment lost 1 base, leaving 7 bases of the junction unmatched. From germline, CDR1 is SGHTA and CDR2 FQGNSA. CDR3 protein: CASSLGAGVGEQYF. The CDR3 bases are TGTGCCAGCAGCTTAGGGGCGGGAGTTGGAGAGCAGTACTTC.

The chain has TRBV7-2 and TRBJ2-1, with 9 nucleotides matching TRBD1. With V trimmed by 1 base and J by 6 bases, 4 bases remained unmatched. The CDR3 is 15 amino acids. The germline gives CDR1 SGHTA, CDR2 FQGNSA. The CDR3 DNA reads as TGTGCCAGCAGCTTAGAAGGGACAGGGCCCAATGAGCAGTTCTTC. Amino acid sequence: CASSLEGTGPNEQFF.

This clonotype was observed many times. This sequence joins TRBV20-1 and TRBJ2-1, with a weak D call TRBD2 (6 bases). The CDR3 is made up of 12 amino acids. CDR1 and CDR2 (germline): DFQATT, SNEGSKA (reference sequence). V lost 6 bases, J lost 7 bases, and 13 bases lay in between. DNA of the CDR3: TGCAGTGCCTCCCCGGGGAGGAATGAGCAGTTCTTC. Its protein product is CSASPGRNEQFF.

V gene TRBV6-5 combines with J gene TRBJ2-1; TRBD2 agrees at 13 bases. In germline, CDR1 is MNHEY, CDR2 SVGAGI. The CDR3 contains 16 residues. The V gene end was trimmed by 2 bases and the J gene end by 10 bases; junction bases not matched to a gene: 8. CDR3 sequence: CASSYAGLAGPREQFF. The CDR3 nucleotides read TGTGCCAGCAGTTACGCGGGACTAGCGGGACCTCGCGAGCAGTTCTTC.

The chain employs TRBV6-2 or TRBV6-3 and TRBJ2-7; D assignment may be TRBD1 or TRBD2 (7 bases each). Germline values: CDR1 MNHEY, CDR2 SVGEGT. CDR3 length: 15 residues. Trimming stripped 2 bases from V and 2 bases from J, with 13 bases between. In DNA, the CDR3 is TGTGCCAGCAGTTACGAGGGGGCGGGAGCCTACGAGCAGTACTTC. Translated, it gives CASSYEGAGAYEQYF.

This clonotype was recorded many times. The chain has TRBV12-3 or TRBV12-4 and TRBJ1-1; 10 nucleotides match TRBD1. CDR3 length: 16 residues. V gave up 4 bases and J gave up 4 bases; unmatched junction bases: 9. The CDR3 bases are TGTGCCAGCAGTTCGGGACAGGGGAATCTAGGCACTGAAGCTTTCTTT. This translates into CASSSGQGNLGTEAFF.

This clonotype was detected a few times. The chain has TRBV7-6 and TRBJ1-3, with D possibly TRBD1 on 5 matching bases. The germline CDR1 and CDR2 sequences are SGHVS and FNYEAQ. V dropped 4 bases and J dropped 4 bases, with 17 bases sitting between them. The CDR3 runs 16 residues. The CDR3 nucleotides read TGTGCCAGCAGCTCTTCAGGGCTGTTAGGAGGAAACACCATATATTTT. It encodes CASSSSGLLGGNTIYF.

This clonotype was detected ten times or more. V usage is TRBV12-3 or TRBV12-4 and J usage is TRBJ2-1; possible D gene TRBD1, 7 bases. V was clipped by 6 bases and J by 5 bases, with 14 bases between them. CDR3 size: 14 residues. The CDR3 is CASSLQGGDNEQFF. The DNA for the CDR3 is TGTGCCAGCAGCCTTCAGGGGGGAGACAATGAGCAGTTCTTC.

The sample holds many counts of this clonotype. The chain employs TRBV7-2 and TRBJ2-5; 7 positions agree with TRBD1. Germline V lookup: CDR1 SGHTA, CDR2 FQGNSA. The V segment lost 5 bases and the J segment 1 base; nucleotides outside the gene matches: 13. This CDR3 spans 17 amino acids. CDR3 coding DNA: TGTGCCAGCAGCCCGACCACCCGACAGGGCGGCCAAGAGACCCAGTACTTC. This gives the protein CASSPTTRQGGQETQYF.